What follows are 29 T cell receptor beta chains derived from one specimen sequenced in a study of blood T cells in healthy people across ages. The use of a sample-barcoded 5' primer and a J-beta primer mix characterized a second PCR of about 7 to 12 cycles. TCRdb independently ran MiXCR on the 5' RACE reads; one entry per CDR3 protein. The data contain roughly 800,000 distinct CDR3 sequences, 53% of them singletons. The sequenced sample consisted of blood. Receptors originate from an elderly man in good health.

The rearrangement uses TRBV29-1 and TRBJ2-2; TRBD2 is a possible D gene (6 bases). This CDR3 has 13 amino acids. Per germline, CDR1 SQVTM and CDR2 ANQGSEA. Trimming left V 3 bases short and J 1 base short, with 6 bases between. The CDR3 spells CSVERENTGELFF. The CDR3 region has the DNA TGCAGCGTTGAGCGGGAGAACACCGGGGAGCTGTTTTTT.

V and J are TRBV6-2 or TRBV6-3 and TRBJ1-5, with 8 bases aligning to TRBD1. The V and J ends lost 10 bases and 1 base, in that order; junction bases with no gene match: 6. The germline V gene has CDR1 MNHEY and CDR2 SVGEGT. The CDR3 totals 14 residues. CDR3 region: CATQGARSNQPQHF. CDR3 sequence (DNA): TGTGCCACCCAGGGGGCAAGAAGCAATCAGCCCCAGCATTTT.

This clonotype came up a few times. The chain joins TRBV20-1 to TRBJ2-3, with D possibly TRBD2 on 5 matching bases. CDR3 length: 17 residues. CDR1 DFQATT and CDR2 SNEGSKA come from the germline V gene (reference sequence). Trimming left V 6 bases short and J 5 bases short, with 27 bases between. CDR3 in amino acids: CSAMMWAGHPPGDTQYF. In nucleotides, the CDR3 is TGCAGTGCGATGATGTGGGCGGGCCACCCTCCGGGAGATACGCAGTATTTT.

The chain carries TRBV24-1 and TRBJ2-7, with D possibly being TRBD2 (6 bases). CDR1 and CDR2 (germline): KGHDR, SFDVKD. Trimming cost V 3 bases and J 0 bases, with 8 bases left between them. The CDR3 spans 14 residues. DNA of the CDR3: TGTGCCACCAGTGATGGGGGAGGCTCCTACGAGCAGTACTTC. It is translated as CATSDGGGSYEQYF.

The CDR3 DNA follows: TGTGCCGGGACCCCGGGACAGGGAGAGGAGACCCAGTACTTC. This gives the protein CAGTPGQGEETQYF. The V and J genes are TRBV2 and TRBJ2-5, with TRBD1 identical over 9 bases. Germline assignment: CDR1 SNHLY and CDR2 FYNNEI. V gave up 11 bases and J gave up 5 bases; unmatched junction bases: 12. The CDR3 extends over 14 amino acids.

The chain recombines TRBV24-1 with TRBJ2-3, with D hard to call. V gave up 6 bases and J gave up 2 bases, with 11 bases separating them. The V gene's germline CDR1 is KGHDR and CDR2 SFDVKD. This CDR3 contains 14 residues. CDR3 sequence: CATSPHGFTDTQYF. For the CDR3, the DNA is TGTGCCACCAGTCCCCACGGGTTCACAGATACGCAGTATTTT.

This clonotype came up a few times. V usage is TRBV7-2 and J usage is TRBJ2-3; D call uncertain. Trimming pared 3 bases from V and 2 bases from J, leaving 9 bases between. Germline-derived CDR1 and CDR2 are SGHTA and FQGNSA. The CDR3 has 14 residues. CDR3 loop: CASSFGQNTDTQYF. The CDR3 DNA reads TGTGCCAGCAGCTTTGGGCAGAACACAGATACGCAGTATTTT.

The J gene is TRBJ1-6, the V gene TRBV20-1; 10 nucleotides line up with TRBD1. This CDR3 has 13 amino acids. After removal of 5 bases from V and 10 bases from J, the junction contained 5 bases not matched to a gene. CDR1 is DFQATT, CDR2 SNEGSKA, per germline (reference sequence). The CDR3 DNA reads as TGCAGTGCTGGGACAGGGGTTAACTCACCCCTCCACTTT. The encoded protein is CSAGTGVNSPLHF.

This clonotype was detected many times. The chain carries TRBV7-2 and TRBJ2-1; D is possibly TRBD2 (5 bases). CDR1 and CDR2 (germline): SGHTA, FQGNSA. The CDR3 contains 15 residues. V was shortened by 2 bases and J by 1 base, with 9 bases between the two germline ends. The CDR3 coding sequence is TGTGCCAGCAGCTTAAGCGGTGGGTCCTACAATGAGCAGTTCTTC. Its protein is CASSLSGGSYNEQFF.

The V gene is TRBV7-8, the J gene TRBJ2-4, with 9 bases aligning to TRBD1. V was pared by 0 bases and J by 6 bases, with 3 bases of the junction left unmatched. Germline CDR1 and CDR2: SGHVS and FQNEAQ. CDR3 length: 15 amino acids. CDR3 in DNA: TGTGCCAGCAGCTTAGCAGGACAGGGGAGAAACATTCAGTACTTC. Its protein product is CASSLAGQGRNIQYF. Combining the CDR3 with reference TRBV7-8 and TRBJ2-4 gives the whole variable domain GAGVSQSPRYKVAKRGQDVALRCDPISGHVSLFWYQQALGQGPEFLTYFQNEAQLDKSGLPSDRFFAERPEGSVSTLKIQRTQQEDSAVYLCASSLAGQGRNIQYFGAGTRLSVL.

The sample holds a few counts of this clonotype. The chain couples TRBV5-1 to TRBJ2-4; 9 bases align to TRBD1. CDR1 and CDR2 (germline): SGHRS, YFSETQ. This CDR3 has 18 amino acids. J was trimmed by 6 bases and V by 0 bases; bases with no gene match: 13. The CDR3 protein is CASSLGFPGQGGGNIQYF. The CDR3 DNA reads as TGCGCCAGCAGCTTGGGATTTCCGGGACAGGGAGGCGGAAACATTCAGTACTTC. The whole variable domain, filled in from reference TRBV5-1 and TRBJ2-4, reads KAGVTQTPRYLIKTRGQQVTLSCSPISGHRSVSWYQQTPGQGLQFLFEYFSETQRNKGNFPGRFSGRQFSNSRSEMNVSTLELGDSALYLCASSLGFPGQGGGNIQYFGAGTRLSVL.

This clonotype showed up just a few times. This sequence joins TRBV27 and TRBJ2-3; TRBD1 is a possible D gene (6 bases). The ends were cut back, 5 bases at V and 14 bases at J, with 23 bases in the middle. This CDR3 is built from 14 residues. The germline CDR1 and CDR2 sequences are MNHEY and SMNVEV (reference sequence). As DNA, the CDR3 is TGTGCCAGCAGTCCCCTAAGGGGACACAGATACGCGTATTTT. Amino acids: CASSPLRGHRYAYF.

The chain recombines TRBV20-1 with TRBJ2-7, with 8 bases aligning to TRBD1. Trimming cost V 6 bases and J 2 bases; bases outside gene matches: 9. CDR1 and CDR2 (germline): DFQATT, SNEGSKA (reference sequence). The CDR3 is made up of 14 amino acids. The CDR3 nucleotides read TGCAGTGCCCTACGTCAGGGGGCCCCCTACGAGCAGTACTTC. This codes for CSALRQGAPYEQYF.

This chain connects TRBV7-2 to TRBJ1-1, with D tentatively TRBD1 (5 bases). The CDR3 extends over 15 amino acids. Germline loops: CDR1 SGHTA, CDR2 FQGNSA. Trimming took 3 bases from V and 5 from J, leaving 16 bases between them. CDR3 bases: TGTGCCAGCAGCTTTAGCGTGGGGCCGGTTACTGAAGCTTTCTTT. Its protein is CASSFSVGPVTEAFF.

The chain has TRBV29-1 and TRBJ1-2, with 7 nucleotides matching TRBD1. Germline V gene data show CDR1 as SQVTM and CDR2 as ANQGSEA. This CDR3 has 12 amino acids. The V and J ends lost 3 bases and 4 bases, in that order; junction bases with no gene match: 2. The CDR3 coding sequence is TGCAGCGTTGAGGGACAGAGCTATGGCTACACCTTC. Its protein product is CSVEGQSYGYTF.

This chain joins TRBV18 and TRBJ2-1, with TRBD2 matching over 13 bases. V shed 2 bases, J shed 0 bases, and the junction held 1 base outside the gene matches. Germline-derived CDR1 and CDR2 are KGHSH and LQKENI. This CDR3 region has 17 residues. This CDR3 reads CASSPRTSGSSYNEQFF. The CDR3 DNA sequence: TGTGCCAGCTCACCAAGGACTAGCGGGAGCTCCTACAATGAGCAGTTCTTC.

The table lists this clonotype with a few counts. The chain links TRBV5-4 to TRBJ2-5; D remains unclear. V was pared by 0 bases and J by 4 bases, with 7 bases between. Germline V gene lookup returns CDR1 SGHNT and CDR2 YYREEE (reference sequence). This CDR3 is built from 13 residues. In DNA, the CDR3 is TGTGCCAGCAGCTTGGGAATGGTAGAGACCCAGTACTTC. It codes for CASSLGMVETQYF.

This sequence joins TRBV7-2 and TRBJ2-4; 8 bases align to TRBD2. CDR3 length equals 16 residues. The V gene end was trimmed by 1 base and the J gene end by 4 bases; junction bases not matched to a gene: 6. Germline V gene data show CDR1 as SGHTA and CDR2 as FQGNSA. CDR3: CASSLVTGGLKNIQYF. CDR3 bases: TGTGCCAGCAGCTTAGTGACGGGAGGGCTTAAAAACATTCAGTACTTC.

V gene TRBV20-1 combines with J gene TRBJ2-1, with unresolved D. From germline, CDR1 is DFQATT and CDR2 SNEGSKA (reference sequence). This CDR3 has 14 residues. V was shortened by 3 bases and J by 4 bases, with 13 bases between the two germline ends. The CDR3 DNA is TGCAGTGCTAGGGACCCCTTTGGGTACAATGAGCAGTTCTTC. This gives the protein CSARDPFGYNEQFF.

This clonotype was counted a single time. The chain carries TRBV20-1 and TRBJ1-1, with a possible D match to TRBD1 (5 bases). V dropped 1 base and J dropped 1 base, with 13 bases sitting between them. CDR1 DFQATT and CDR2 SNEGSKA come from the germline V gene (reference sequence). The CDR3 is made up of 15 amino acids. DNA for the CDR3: TGCAGTGCTAGAGGTCAGAGGGGCCGGAACACTGAAGCTTTCTTT. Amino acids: CSARGQRGRNTEAFF.

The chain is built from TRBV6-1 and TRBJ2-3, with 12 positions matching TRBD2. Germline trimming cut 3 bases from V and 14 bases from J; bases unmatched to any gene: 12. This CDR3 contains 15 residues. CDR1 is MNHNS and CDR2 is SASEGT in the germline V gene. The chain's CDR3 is CASSETSGSHRYAYF. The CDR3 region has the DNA TGTGCCAGCAGTGAGACTAGCGGGAGTCACAGATACGCGTATTTT.

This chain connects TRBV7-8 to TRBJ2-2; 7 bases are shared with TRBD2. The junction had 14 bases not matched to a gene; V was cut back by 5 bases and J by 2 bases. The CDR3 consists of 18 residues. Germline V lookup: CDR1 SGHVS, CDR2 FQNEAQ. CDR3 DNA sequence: TGTGCCAGCAGCCACCCAGTGCGGGGGAGCCCAAACACCGGGGAGCTGTTTTTT. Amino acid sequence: CASSHPVRGSPNTGELFF.

In DNA, the CDR3 is TGTGCCAGCAGGCGACTAGCGGGAGGTTTCAATGAGCAGTTCTTC. Translated: CASRRLAGGFNEQFF. This rearrangement joins TRBV2 to TRBJ2-1; 13 nucleotides agree with TRBD2. With 6 bases clipped from V and 6 bases from J, the junction kept 5 bases outside the gene matches. The length of the CDR3 is 15 residues. CDR1 is SNHLY, CDR2 FYNNEI, per germline.

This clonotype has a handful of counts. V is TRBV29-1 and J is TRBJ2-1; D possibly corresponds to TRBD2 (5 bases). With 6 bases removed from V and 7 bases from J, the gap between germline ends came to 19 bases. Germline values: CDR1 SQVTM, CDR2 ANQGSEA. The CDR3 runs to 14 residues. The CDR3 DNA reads TGCAGCGTGGATGGACCCCAACGGGGAAATGAGCAGTTCTTC. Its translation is CSVDGPQRGNEQFF.

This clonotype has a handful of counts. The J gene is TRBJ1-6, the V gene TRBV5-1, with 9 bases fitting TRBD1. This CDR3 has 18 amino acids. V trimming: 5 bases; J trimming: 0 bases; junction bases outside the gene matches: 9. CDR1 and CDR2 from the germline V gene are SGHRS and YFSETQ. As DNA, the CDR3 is TGCGCCAGCAGTCATGGCACAGGGGGCTTCTCCTATAATTCACCCCTCCACTTT. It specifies CASSHGTGGFSYNSPLHF.

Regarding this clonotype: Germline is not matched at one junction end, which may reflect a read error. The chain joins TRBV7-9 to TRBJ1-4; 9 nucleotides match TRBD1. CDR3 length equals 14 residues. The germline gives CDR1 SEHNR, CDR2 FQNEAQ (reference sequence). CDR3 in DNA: TGTGCCAACAGCTCCCGACAGGGGGGAGAAAAACTGTTTTTT. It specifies CANSSRQGGEKLFF.

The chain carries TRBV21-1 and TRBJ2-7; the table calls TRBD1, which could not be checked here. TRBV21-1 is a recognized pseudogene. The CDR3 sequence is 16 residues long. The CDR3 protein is CASSYVPGGNLYEQYF. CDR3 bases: TGTGCCAGCAGCTATGTCCCCGGTGGTAATCTCTACGAGCAGTACTTC.

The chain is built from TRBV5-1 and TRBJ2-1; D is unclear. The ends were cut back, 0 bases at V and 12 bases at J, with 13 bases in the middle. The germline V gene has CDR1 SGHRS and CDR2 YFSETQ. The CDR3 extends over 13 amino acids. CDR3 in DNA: TGCGCCAGCAGCTTGGAGGGCACAACGGTGCAGTTCTTC. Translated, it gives CASSLEGTTVQFF. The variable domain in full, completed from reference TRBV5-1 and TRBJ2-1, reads KAGVTQTPRYLIKTRGQQVTLSCSPISGHRSVSWYQQTPGQGLQFLFEYFSETQRNKGNFPGRFSGRQFSNSRSEMNVSTLELGDSALYLCASSLEGTTVQFFGPGTRLTVL.

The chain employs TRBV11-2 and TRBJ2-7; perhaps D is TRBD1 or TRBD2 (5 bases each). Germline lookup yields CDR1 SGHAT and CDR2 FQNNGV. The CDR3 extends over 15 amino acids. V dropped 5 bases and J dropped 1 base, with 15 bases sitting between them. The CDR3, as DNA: TGTGCCAGCAGCCTCGGGGCTATCGGGTCCTACGAGCAGTACTTC. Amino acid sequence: CASSLGAIGSYEQYF.